This T cell receptor (beta chain) originates from a study of T cells in Graves' hyperthyroidism and ophthalmopathy. Points from the study as a whole: Researchers found most expanded thyroid clonotypes above 0.001 in blood as well.

CDR3 size: 15 residues. V lost 0 bases to trimming and J lost 4 bases, with 10 bases between them. Germline CDR1 is DFQATT and CDR2 is SNEGSKA (reference sequence). Stable disease denoted Graves' hyperthyroidism without ophthalmopathy progression within 18 months. Exclusion of patients followed from uncontrolled infection, other autoimmune disease, pregnancy or lactation. Orbital computed tomography, thyroid ultrasound, serum thyroxine and TRAb, and clinical symptoms together informed the diagnoses. RNA transcripts provided the source from which TCR beta CDR3 regions were amplified. First-round RT-PCR of the TCR CDR3 relied on the HTBI primer set. TCRdb passed the multiplex PCR reads through MiXCR, listing each CDR3 protein once. The sample contains hundreds of thousands of distinct CDR3 sequences, over 35% of which appear only once. Notes on this clonotype: The antigen remains undetermined.

Sequencing was performed on blood. J is TRBJ2-6 and V is TRBV20-1; weak D call: TRBD2 (5 bases). The source of this sequence is a man aged 18 to 29 with Graves' hyperthyroidism. CDR3 nucleotides: TGCAGTGCTAGAGAACGGAGGACCGGGGCCAACGTCCTGACTTTC. It yields the protein CSARERRTGANVLTF.